What follows is one T cell receptor beta chain and its context. This clonotype occurred many times. The antigen this receptor binds is unknown. No per-base quality is available; no much larger clone lies one base away. TCR libraries were built from 400 ng RNA with the Immunoverse kit, using molecular barcoded adaptors covering alpha/delta and beta/gamma chains. TCR library preparation used the same RNA that was used for transcriptome sequencing. Sequencing of the TCR libraries was done on an Illumina HiSeq 4000 with 2 x 150 cycles. In the original analysis: Using MiXCR, which included quality filtering and error correction, TCR reads were aligned to human V, D, J and C references and then assembled into CDR3 clonotypes. Clonotype counts and gene usage diversity were analyzed with the tcR package in R. For inspection of raw mapping reads, RNA-seq reads were mapped by STAR aligner version 2.5.3a onto GRCh37 of the human genome. To test how sequencing depth affects detected clonotypes, IR-seq fastq files were randomly downsampled with Seqtk 1.3. The public sequencing data were trimmed at Q25 with fastp and processed into clonotypes with MiXCR by TCRdb, which kept only in-frame beta chains. Rows merge per CDR3 protein into single entries with the most common DNA and genes. The V and J calls were not made by the authors but by TCRdb's processing. The sample table shows approximately 40,000 distinct CDR3 sequences, and roughly an eighth are seen once. Around a quarter of the sample is taken by the ten largest.

Trimming at the junction amounts to 4 bases on V and 4 bases on J, and the germline ends lie 5 bases apart. CDR1 and CDR2, per the germline V gene (reference sequence), are MNHEY and SMNVEV. The CDR3 covers 11 residues, taking in both the cysteine and the phenylalanine. The retained sequence is limited to the CDR3, 33 bases, with the frame set at the first base. The sample is drawn from a study of read filtering for tumor transcriptome and immune sequencing (dated by TCRdb to the early 2020s). At the level of the whole study: The cohort was composed of roughly 16 male and 11 to 15 female patients, with a mean age of approximately 62 years and an age range of roughly 45 to 80. By revised international staging, 8 or 9 patients were R-ISS I, about 16 were R-ISS II and 6 or 7 were R-ISS III. After DNase treatment, whole-transcriptome libraries were prepared using the TruSeq RNA Access Library Prep Kit. Using the same bone marrow samples, the study compared TCR repertoires obtained by targeted immune repertoire sequencing with those obtained by bulk whole-transcriptome sequencing. A main aim was a read-filtering strategy for immune repertoire data, specifically whether clonotypes supported by a single read should be removed. Per sample, about 4.05 to 10.27 million TCR-region mapped reads were obtained with IR-seq, compared with only 85 to 1273 with RNA-seq. Overall study results and their limits: The sorted CD138-negative fraction was not purified T cells but a mixed bone marrow immune population. The correlation between IR-seq and RNA-seq shared clonotype proportions was increased by removal of single-read clonotypes. Single-read clonotypes made up about 82% of clonotypes but roughly 3.2% of total reads in IR-seq, and over 65% of clonotypes and approximately 48% of reads in RNA-seq. Compared with RNA-seq, IR-seq captured clonotypes at much greater depth and more reliably, and a smaller IR-seq throughput was enough to identify most of the shared clonotypes.

Every patient had bone marrow sampled at the time of active disease. Ficoll-Hypaque density gradient centrifugation was used to isolate the bone marrow mononuclear cells. To remove myeloma plasma cells, the cells were labeled with CD138 magnetic microbeads on a MACS separator, and CD138-negative cells were then collected by negative selection. Flow cytometry with CD138 antibodies on an Attune NxT was used to check how pure the isolated cells were. Total RNA was extracted using TRIzol reagent and was quantified on a NanoDrop spectrophotometer. For each patient, the CD138-negative bone marrow sample underwent paired RNA-seq and IR-seq.

The rearrangement combines TRBV27 with TRBJ2-7; confidence is insufficient to name the D gene. What was sequenced was a population of CD138-negative cells sorted from bone marrow. In the paper's terms, the cell subset or site label means: bone marrow mononuclear cells depleted of CD138+ plasma/myeloma cells by negative magnetic selection. The TCR sequence derives from a donor aged 40 or over with multiple myeloma. The CDR3 protein is CASSYVYEQYF. The DNA sequence is given as TGTGCCAGCAGTTACGTATACGAGCAGTACTTC.